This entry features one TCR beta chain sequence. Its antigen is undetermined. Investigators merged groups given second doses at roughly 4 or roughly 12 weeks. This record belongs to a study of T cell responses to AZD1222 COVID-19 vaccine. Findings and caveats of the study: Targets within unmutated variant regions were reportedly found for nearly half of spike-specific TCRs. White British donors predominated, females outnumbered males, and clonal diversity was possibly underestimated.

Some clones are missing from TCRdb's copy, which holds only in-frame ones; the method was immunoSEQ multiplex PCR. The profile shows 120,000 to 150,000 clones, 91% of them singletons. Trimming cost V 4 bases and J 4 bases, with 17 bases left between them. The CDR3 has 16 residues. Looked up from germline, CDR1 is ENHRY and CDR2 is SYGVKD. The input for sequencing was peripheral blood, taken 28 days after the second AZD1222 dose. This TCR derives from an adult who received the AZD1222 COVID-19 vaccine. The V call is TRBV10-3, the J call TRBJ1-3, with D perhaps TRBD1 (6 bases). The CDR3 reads CAISVTLGGPGNTIYF. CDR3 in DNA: TGTGCCATCAGTGTTACGTTGGGGGGGCCCGGAAACACCATATATTTT.